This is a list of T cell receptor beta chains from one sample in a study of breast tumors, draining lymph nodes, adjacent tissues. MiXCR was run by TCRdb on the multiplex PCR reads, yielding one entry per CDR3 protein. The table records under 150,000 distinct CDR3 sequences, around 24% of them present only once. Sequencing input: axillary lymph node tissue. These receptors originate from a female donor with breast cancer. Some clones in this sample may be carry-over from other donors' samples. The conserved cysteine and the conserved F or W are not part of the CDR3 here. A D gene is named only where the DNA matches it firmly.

cdr3_aa: ASSIDPNEQF
v_call: TRBV5-4
d_call: NA

cdr3_aa: ASSLGSGFNEQF
v_call: TRBV7-9
d_call: NA

cdr3_aa: ASSLRLAGSSSYNEQF
v_call: TRBV5-6
d_call: TRBD2

cdr3_aa: ASSNQGPRNEKLF
v_call: TRBV10-3
d_call: NA

cdr3_aa: ASRHTGVGSEQY
v_call: TRBV7-2
d_call: TRBD1

cdr3_aa: SALQQQEGAQY
v_call: TRBV20-1
d_call: NA

cdr3_aa: ASSFGLGEADTQY
v_call: TRBV7-2
d_call: NA

cdr3_aa: SARRTGVSGNTIY
v_call: TRBV20-1
d_call: NA

cdr3_aa: ASSAGPSNTGELF
v_call: TRBV5-1
d_call: NA

cdr3_aa: ASSSGGLTEAF
v_call: TRBV7-2
d_call: TRBD1

cdr3_aa: ASSSGTGGHYGYT
v_call: TRBV27
d_call: TRBD1

cdr3_aa: ASRRIGSYEQY
v_call: TRBV27
d_call: NA

cdr3_aa: SVRGLAGVEQY
v_call: TRBV20-1
d_call: TRBD2

cdr3_aa: ASSLRDSYTDTQY
v_call: TRBV5-8
d_call: TRBD1

cdr3_aa: ASSLRDKQETQY
v_call: TRBV11-1
d_call: NA

cdr3_aa: ASSRVGQGVGTGYEQY
v_call: TRBV10-2
d_call: TRBD1

cdr3_aa: ASSLSGQTSYEQY
v_call: TRBV5-6
d_call: TRBD1

cdr3_aa: ASSKDRVGYT
v_call: TRBV18
d_call: TRBD1

cdr3_aa: SAAPQGAYERY
v_call: TRBV20-1
d_call: TRBD1

cdr3_aa: ASSLAQGANGYT
v_call: TRBV7-2
d_call: TRBD1

cdr3_aa: ASSYTPPPGGPYEQY
v_call: TRBV6-2/TRBV6-3
d_call: TRBD1

cdr3_aa: ASSLDHSGQSNEKLF
v_call: TRBV7-9
d_call: TRBD1

cdr3_aa: ASSPGTGRYEQY
v_call: TRBV28
d_call: TRBD1

cdr3_aa: ASSLRPGGKGETQY
v_call: TRBV7-3
d_call: NA

cdr3_aa: ASSETSVIYEQY
v_call: TRBV5-1
d_call: TRBD2

cdr3_aa: ASSTTGIIAGELF
v_call: TRBV12-3/TRBV12-4
d_call: NA

cdr3_aa: ASSLRGLSGNTIY
v_call: TRBV12-3/TRBV12-4
d_call: NA

cdr3_aa: ASSKRRDFSGNTIY
v_call: TRBV5-1
d_call: NA

cdr3_aa: ASSSEMADGYT
v_call: TRBV7-9
d_call: NA

cdr3_aa: ASSLAPAWGVYEQY
v_call: TRBV27
d_call: NA

cdr3_aa: ASSFGFSGDTIY
v_call: TRBV28
d_call: NA

cdr3_aa: SARGTTKSYEQY
v_call: TRBV20-1
d_call: NA

cdr3_aa: ASSSTTGGGSLYQPQH
v_call: TRBV28
d_call: TRBD1

cdr3_aa: ASSFYLAVEEMAYNERF
v_call: TRBV5-5
d_call: TRBD2

cdr3_aa: ASSLSGTAEY
v_call: TRBV5-5
d_call: TRBD2

cdr3_aa: AWSVPGHSGNTIY
v_call: TRBV30
d_call: NA

cdr3_aa: SAASGSGEQY
v_call: TRBV29-1
d_call: TRBD2

cdr3_aa: SARDFLGREGGSYNEQF
v_call: TRBV20-1
d_call: TRBD2

cdr3_aa: AISEAQRELTDTQY
v_call: TRBV10-3
d_call: TRBD2

cdr3_aa: ASSLDRGQPQH
v_call: TRBV11-2
d_call: TRBD1

cdr3_aa: ASRDRQGTGELF
v_call: TRBV3-1
d_call: TRBD1

cdr3_aa: ASSDLTSGRWYEQF
v_call: TRBV6-1
d_call: TRBD2

cdr3_aa: ASSADRDRLRGNEQF
v_call: TRBV5-1
d_call: TRBD1

cdr3_aa: ASSTGLAGLITYEQY
v_call: TRBV7-9
d_call: TRBD2

cdr3_aa: ASSQGSGKTYGYT
v_call: TRBV3-1
d_call: NA

cdr3_aa: SASQGDYEQY
v_call: TRBV29-1
d_call: TRBD1

cdr3_aa: ASSGNVGTGELF
v_call: TRBV10-1
d_call: NA

cdr3_aa: ASKDRGNTDTQY
v_call: TRBV6-1
d_call: TRBD1

cdr3_aa: SARIPGADQPQH
v_call: TRBV20-1
d_call: NA

cdr3_aa: ASSLGDRGTGEQY
v_call: TRBV11-2
d_call: TRBD1

cdr3_aa: SARPGTSGVGWDTQY
v_call: TRBV20-1
d_call: TRBD2

cdr3_aa: ASSLGQGYYNEQF
v_call: TRBV5-1
d_call: TRBD1

cdr3_aa: ASSKQGTYEQY
v_call: TRBV5-1
d_call: TRBD1

cdr3_aa: ASSLSGADEQY
v_call: TRBV12-3/TRBV12-4
d_call: NA

cdr3_aa: ASRPTGAGANVLT
v_call: TRBV28
d_call: TRBD1